A single sample gave rise to the 32 T cell receptor beta chains below, sequenced in a study of blood T cell repertoires in COVID-19. Clones were read by immunoSEQ multiplex PCR, and TCRdb kept only the in-frame ones, dropping some. The sample holds about 240,000 clones; about nine tenths are singletons and the top ten take just over 7%. The sequenced sample consisted of peripheral blood. All receptors derive from a man in his 60s who had recovered from COVID-19.

V is TRBV24-1 and J is TRBJ1-2; TRBD1 might be the D (5 bases). The germline V gene has CDR1 KGHDR and CDR2 SFDVKD. Trimming took 4 bases from V and 3 from J, leaving 11 bases between them. The CDR3 has 14 residues. CDR3 DNA sequence: TGTGCCACCAGTGACCCCCGGGACTACTATGGCTACACCTTC. This translates into CATSDPRDYYGYTF.

V usage is TRBV11-2 and J usage is TRBJ2-1, with D perhaps matching TRBD1 (5 bases). The germline V gene has CDR1 SGHAT and CDR2 FQNNGV. Trimming removed 4 bases at V and 4 bases at J, with 17 bases between. The CDR3 has 16 residues. This CDR3 is CASSSRDRLIYNEQFF. The CDR3 nucleotides are TGTGCCAGCAGCTCGAGAGACAGACTTATTTACAATGAGCAGTTCTTC.

The J gene is TRBJ2-7, the V gene TRBV27, with D possibly being TRBD2 (6 bases). The V end was cut by 3 bases, the J end by 3 bases, with 12 bases between. Germline CDR1 is MNHEY and CDR2 is SMNVEV (reference sequence). The CDR3 has 14 residues. CDR3 coding DNA: TGTGCCAGCAGTTTGACTAGGTGTTACTACGAGCAGTACGTC. Protein: CASSLTRCYYEQYV.

This clone was picked up many times. The chain combines TRBV12-3 or TRBV12-4 with TRBJ1-1; unclear D gene. The CDR3 is 13 amino acids. V was pared by 6 bases and J by 1 base, with 9 bases between. CDR3 sequence (DNA): TGTGCCAGCAGCGATACTTCGAACACTGAAGCTTTCTTT. The encoded protein is CASSDTSNTEAFF.

The chain employs TRBV23-1 and TRBJ1-5, with a tentative D call TRBD1 (6 bases). TRBV23-1 is labeled an ORF, and its function is uncertain. V shed 0 bases and J shed 2 bases, with 11 bases lying between them. This CDR3 is 16 amino acids long. The CDR3 loop reads CASSQSAGGGNQPQHF. CDR3 coding DNA: TGCGCCAGCAGTCAATCAGCGGGGGGCGGCAATCAGCCCCAGCATTTT.

V usage is TRBV7-2 and J usage is TRBJ2-3, with 12 positions matching TRBD1. The CDR3 consists of 17 residues. Germline V CDR1 and CDR2: SGHTA, FQGNSA. J lost 6 bases, V lost 5 bases, and 12 bases had no gene match. In nucleotides, the CDR3 is TGTGCCAGCAGCCCCACCCGGGACAGGGGGCGGTTTGATACGCAGTATTTT. It is translated as CASSPTRDRGRFDTQYF.

The J gene is TRBJ1-5, the V gene TRBV2; no reliable D call. The germline V gene encodes CDR1 SNHLY and CDR2 FYNNEI. The germline V and J ends were trimmed by 3 bases and 3 bases, with 6 bases remaining between them. This CDR3 is 13 amino acids long. DNA of the CDR3: TGTGCCAGCAGTGAGAACATCAATCAGCCCCAGCATTTT. This translates into CASSENINQPQHF.

The rearrangement uses TRBV10-2 and TRBJ1-2; TRBD1 matches 7 bases. J lost 6 bases, V lost 10 bases, and 17 bases had no gene match. Per the germline V gene, CDR1 is WSHSY and CDR2 is SAAADI. The CDR3 sequence is 15 residues long. DNA for the CDR3: TGCGCCACCGCAACGGGAAGGTACACAGGGGATGGCTACACCTTC. It specifies CATATGRYTGDGYTF.

DNA for the CDR3: TGTGCCAGCAGCTTCGACCAGGGTCAGGGGAATACTGAAGCTTTCTTT. Protein: CASSFDQGQGNTEAFF. The chain links TRBV11-1 to TRBJ1-1; a possible D gene is TRBD1 (6 bases). The length of the CDR3 is 16 residues. Germline assignment: CDR1 SGHAT and CDR2 FQDESV (reference sequence). Between the trimmed V and J ends, which lost 3 bases and 5 bases, there was a span of 19 bases.

The V call is TRBV5-6, the J call TRBJ2-2; TRBD1 agrees at 9 bases. V shed 4 bases, J shed 1 base, and the junction held 5 bases outside the gene matches. CDR3 length: 16 residues. Per germline, CDR1 SGHDT and CDR2 YYEEEE. CDR3 residues: CASSPTGQGNTGELFF. CDR3 in DNA: TGTGCCAGCAGCCCGACGGGACAGGGGAACACCGGGGAGCTGTTTTTT.

The chain combines TRBV24-1 with TRBJ2-1; 11 nucleotides match TRBD2. CDR1 and CDR2 from the germline V gene are KGHDR and SFDVKD. V was pared by 4 bases and J by 6 bases, with 10 bases of the junction left unmatched. The CDR3 totals 17 residues. CDR3 sequence reads: CATSETTTSGGRNEQFF. Here the CDR3 DNA reads TGTGCCACCAGTGAAACAACCACTAGCGGGGGACGCAATGAGCAGTTCTTC.

The chain is built from TRBV7-9 and TRBJ2-2, with TRBD2 matching over 13 bases. The CDR3 has 17 amino acids. V lost 4 bases and J lost 4; bases outside the gene matches: 6. Germline CDR1 SEHNR, CDR2 FQNEAQ (reference sequence). The CDR3 DNA follows: TGTGCCAGCAGCTCCGGGACTAGCGGGGTTCGCACCGGGGAGCTGTTTTTT. This codes for CASSSGTSGVRTGELFF.

V is TRBV24-1 and J is TRBJ2-2, with 8 bases fitting TRBD2. In germline, CDR1 is KGHDR, CDR2 SFDVKD. This CDR3 is 16 amino acids long. With V trimmed by 0 bases and J by 4 bases, 3 bases remained unmatched. The CDR3 region is CATSDLGGGTTGELFF. The DNA of the CDR3 is TGTGCCACCAGTGATTTGGGCGGGGGGACCACCGGGGAGCTGTTTTTT.

The chain has TRBV10-2 and TRBJ1-2; maybe TRBD1 (5 bases). The ends were cut back, 7 bases at V and 0 bases at J, with 15 bases in the middle. The CDR3 has 15 residues. The V gene's germline CDR1 is WSHSY and CDR2 SAAADI. CDR3 nucleotide sequence: TGCGCCAGCATAGGGACGGGAGAATCTAACTATGGCTACACCTTC. It yields the protein CASIGTGESNYGYTF.

V gene TRBV7-9 combines with J gene TRBJ1-2; no clear D gene. CDR3 size: 12 residues. V shed 1 base and J shed 5 bases, with 5 bases lying between them. CDR1 and CDR2 (germline): SEHNR, FQNEAQ (reference sequence). The CDR3 protein is CASSLVLYGYTF. In DNA, the CDR3 is TGTGCCAGCAGCTTAGTGTTATATGGCTACACCTTC.

J is TRBJ2-7 and V is TRBV5-1; 12 positions agree with TRBD2. Germline V gene lookup returns CDR1 SGHRS and CDR2 YFSETQ. V lost 0 bases and J lost 1; bases outside the gene matches: 8. The CDR3 is 18 residues long. CDR3 DNA: TGCGCCAGCAGCTTGGACAGTCTAGCGGGGGGGATTTCCTACGAGCAGTACTTC. As protein: CASSLDSLAGGISYEQYF. Variable domain in full (rest from reference TRBV5-1 and TRBJ2-7): KAGVTQTPRYLIKTRGQQVTLSCSPISGHRSVSWYQQTPGQGLQFLFEYFSETQRNKGNFPGRFSGRQFSNSRSEMNVSTLELGDSALYLCASSLDSLAGGISYEQYFGPGTRLTVT.

The rearrangement joins TRBV12-5 to TRBJ2-6; tentatively, D is TRBD1 (5 bases). From germline, CDR1 is LGHNT and CDR2 FRNRAP. The V gene lost 1 base and the J gene lost 2 bases, with 18 bases spanning the gap. The CDR3 covers 19 residues. This CDR3 reads CASGLGADRGTAGANVLTF. The CDR3 region has the DNA TGTGCTAGTGGTTTGGGGGCCGACAGAGGTACCGCTGGGGCCAACGTCCTGACTTTC.

This clone was counted only a few times. The J gene is TRBJ2-3, the V gene TRBV10-3; D possibly corresponds to TRBD2 (5 bases). The V end lost 0 bases, the J end lost 1 base, and 8 bases lay between the germline ends. The germline gives CDR1 ENHRY, CDR2 SYGVKD. This CDR3 region has 15 residues. The CDR3 reads CAISESSSRTDTQYF. CDR3 coding DNA: TGTGCCATCAGTGAGTCGTCTAGCCGCACAGATACGCAGTATTTT.

This chain uses TRBV12-5 with TRBJ2-6, with a possible D match to TRBD1 (6 bases). There are 17 residues in the CDR3. V lost 1 base and J 2 bases, leaving 12 bases between the germline ends. CDR1 and CDR2 (germline): LGHNT, FRNRAP. The CDR3 region is CASGLDLRGTGANVLTF. CDR3 nucleotide sequence: TGTGCTAGTGGTTTGGACCTCAGGGGCACTGGGGCCAACGTCCTGACTTTC.

This chain uses TRBV12-5 with TRBJ2-7; D gene ambiguous. The CDR3 is 13 residues long. Germline V gene data show CDR1 as LGHNT and CDR2 as FRNRAP. V lost 0 bases to trimming and J lost 5 bases, with 8 bases between them. CDR3 nucleotide sequence: TGTGCTAGTGGTTTGGTACTTCTTAACGAGCAGTACTTC. Protein: CASGLVLLNEQYF.

The chain has TRBV5-5 and TRBJ2-2; D might be TRBD1 (5 bases). Germline V gene sequence: CDR1 SGHKS, CDR2 YYEKEE (reference sequence). V was cut by 1 base and J by 1 base, with 8 bases left in between. This CDR3 comprises 15 residues. Here the CDR3 DNA reads TGTGCCAGCAGCTTGTGGCAGGGGAACACCGGGGAGCTGTTTTTT. Amino acids: CASSLWQGNTGELFF.

The rearrangement uses TRBV30 and TRBJ1-2, with a weak D call TRBD1 (5 bases). V was pared by 3 bases and J by 4 bases, with 12 bases between. Germline CDR1 reads GTSNPN; CDR2 reads SVGIG (reference sequence). This CDR3 spans 13 amino acids. This CDR3 reads CAWRQAATYGYTF. In nucleotides, the CDR3 is TGTGCCTGGAGACAGGCTGCGACCTATGGCTACACCTTC.

V usage is TRBV5-4 and J usage is TRBJ2-1; 8 nucleotides line up with TRBD2. The CDR3 is 15 residues long. Germline values: CDR1 SGHNT, CDR2 YYREEE (reference sequence). Trimming cost V 5 bases and J 8 bases; bases outside gene matches: 12. CDR3 region: CASSFTSGLLYEQFF. In DNA, the CDR3 is TGTGCCAGCAGTTTTACTAGCGGACTTCTCTATGAGCAGTTCTTC.

The table lists this clone with a count of one. The chain couples TRBV18 to TRBJ2-4; D unresolved. The CDR3 runs 16 residues. Trimming pared 0 bases from V and 0 bases from J, leaving 9 bases between. Germline assignment: CDR1 KGHSH and CDR2 LQKENI. The CDR3 region is CASSPPQSIAKNIQYF. CDR3 DNA: TGTGCCAGCTCACCACCACAGAGTATAGCCAAAAACATTCAGTACTTC. Full variable domain (outside the CDR3, taken from reference TRBV18 and TRBJ2-4): NAGVMQNPRHLVRRRGQEARLRCSPMKGHSHVYWYRQLPEEGLKFMVYLQKENIIDESGMPKERFSAEFPKEGPSILRIQQVVRGDSAAYFCASSPPQSIAKNIQYFGAGTRLSVL.

This clone was observed once. This rearrangement joins TRBV5-6 to TRBJ1-4, with TRBD1 matching 8 bases. The trim removed 4 bases at V and 7 bases at J, leaving 9 bases unmatched. The germline V gene encodes CDR1 SGHDT and CDR2 YYEEEE. The CDR3 totals 15 residues. Written as DNA, the CDR3 is TGTGCCAGCAGCGAAACCGGGACAGGAGGTGAAAAACTGTTTTTT. Its translation: CASSETGTGGEKLFF.

This clone was recorded only once. The rearrangement joins TRBV6-5 to TRBJ2-7, with D possibly TRBD1 on 6 matching bases. Trimming left V 2 bases short and J 5 bases short, with 13 bases between. This CDR3 spans 14 amino acids. In germline, CDR1 is MNHEY, CDR2 SVGAGI. The chain's CDR3 is CASSYGTGIDEQYF. Here the CDR3 DNA reads TGTGCCAGCAGTTACGGAACAGGGATCGACGAGCAGTACTTC.

V and J are TRBV12-3 or TRBV12-4 and TRBJ1-2, with D unclear. This CDR3 region has 13 residues. V lost 5 bases, J lost 2 bases, and 9 bases lay in between. In DNA form, the CDR3 reads TGTGCCAGCAGTCGTGGACTGAACTATGGCTACACCTTC. Translated: CASSRGLNYGYTF.

This rearrangement joins TRBV7-2 to TRBJ1-2; the match to TRBD1 covers 8 bases. The germline gives CDR1 SGHTA, CDR2 FQGNSA. The CDR3 is made up of 15 amino acids. V dropped 3 bases and J dropped 4; count of bases not matched to a gene: 7. Here the CDR3 DNA reads TGTGCCAGCAGCTTGGAACAGGGGGTTTTCTATGGCTACACCTTC. Translated, it gives CASSLEQGVFYGYTF.

This clone appeared a single time. This chain uses TRBV12-2 with TRBJ2-1; the table calls TRBD2, which could not be checked here. TRBV12-2 is termed a pseudogene. This CDR3 is 16 amino acids long. DNA of the CDR3: TGTGCAAGTCGCCCTAACAAGCGGGGGGGCCACAATGAGCAGTTCTTC. It yields the protein CASRPNKRGGHNEQFF.

This chain connects TRBV12-2 to TRBJ2-4; the D call in the table, TRBD2, was not verified against the DNA. TRBV12-2 is reported as a pseudogene. CDR3 length: 17 residues. CDR3 DNA: TGTGCAAGTCGCTTAGCGGGTAGCGCAGGAGCCAAAAACATTCAGTACTTC. This codes for CASRLAGSAGAKNIQYF.

The chain couples TRBV19 to TRBJ2-7; TRBD2 matches 11 bases. This CDR3 has 15 amino acids. Losses at the gene ends were 4 bases for V and 0 bases for J; bases not matched to a gene: 2. Germline values: CDR1 LNHDA, CDR2 SQIVND (reference sequence). For the CDR3, the DNA is TGTGCCAGTAGTAACCTAGCGGGGGGCTCCTACGAGCAGTACTTC. Translation: CASSNLAGGSYEQYF.

The J gene is TRBJ1-4, the V gene TRBV19; D remains unclear. V was pared by 3 bases and J by 6 bases, with 8 bases between. From germline, CDR1 is LNHDA and CDR2 SQIVND (reference sequence). CDR3 length: 13 residues. The CDR3 DNA follows: TGTGCCAGTAGTATCAGGAGGGATGAAAAACTGTTTTTT. This translates into CASSIRRDEKLFF.